A selection of T cell receptor beta chains follows, all from one sample in a study of T cells in localized non-small cell lung cancer. Sequencing was performed with immunoSEQ multiplex PCR; in TCRdb, only in-frame clones are kept and a portion is missing. Among about 31,000 clones listed, around 94% were seen once. Here the sequenced sample was peripheral blood, taken before any cancer treatment. These receptors were obtained from a woman aged 35 to 70 with stage I lung adenocarcinoma. CDR3s include the opening cysteine and the closing phenylalanine or tryptophan.

V	J	CDR3
TRBV10-3	TRBJ1-1	CAIAQQGGTEAFF
TRBV28	TRBJ1-5	CASSFREPQHF
TRBV27	TRBJ2-7	CASSRAGVIHEQYF
TRBV29-1	TRBJ2-1	CSVPEQVTMGEQFF
TRBV18	TRBJ1-1	CASSPGGGWDTEAFF
TRBV7-2	TRBJ1-4	CASSWGGSDSVFF
TRBV6-1	TRBJ1-1	CASSEAGTGNTEAFF
TRBV7-9	TRBJ1-1	CASSPDRATMAFF
TRBV29-1	TRBJ1-2	CSVVDGTQRGYTF
TRBV5-6	TRBJ2-3	CASSSGRGLAGGPDTQYF
TRBV11-2	TRBJ2-2	CASSLTIGPEAGELFF
TRBV10-2	TRBJ2-7	CASSEKAGTGPSYEQYF